This entry lists 10 T cell receptor beta chains sequenced from one sample in a study of CD8+CD57+ T cells in acquired aplastic anemia listed by TCRdb under 2018. Sequenced on an Illumina HiSeq 2000. TCR beta VDJ combination and CDR3 sequence profiling used genomic DNA as the template. The public reads were reprocessed in TCRdb via fastp at Q25 and MiXCR, keeping in-frame beta chains. Entries that share a CDR3 protein sequence are merged under the most common genes and DNA. The sample table contains 300,000 or so distinct CDR3 sequences; only one count was recorded for 45% to 65% of them. 1.3% of the sample rests with the top ten. Flow cytometry had shown CD8+CD57+ cell expansion in the patients selected for sequencing. Sequencing input: sorted CD4+, CD8+, or CD8+CD57+ T cells (not recorded which) from PBMCs. Receptors originate from a human donor with aplastic anemia.

A few counts support this clonotype. This chain connects TRBV15 to TRBJ2-3; no definite D call. The CDR3 length is 14 residues. Germline V CDR1 and CDR2: LNHNV, YYDKDF (reference sequence). Trimming pared 1 base from V and 2 bases from J, leaving 7 bases between. The CDR3 is CATSRVGTTDTQYF. The CDR3 bases are TGTGCCACCAGCAGAGTAGGAACCACAGATACGCAGTATTTT.

The chain combines TRBV29-1 with TRBJ2-7; 14 positions agree with TRBD2. This CDR3 is 14 amino acids long. Trimming took 6 bases from V and 7 from J; bases not matched to a gene: 8. Germline CDR1 and CDR2: SQVTM and ANQGSEA. The CDR3 spells CSVDPGLAGVEQYF. CDR3 DNA sequence: TGCAGCGTCGACCCGGGACTAGCGGGGGTAGAGCAGTACTTC.

The chain combines TRBV7-9 with TRBJ2-7, with 8 bases lining up with TRBD2. This CDR3 has 16 amino acids. The V gene end was trimmed by 5 bases and the J gene end by 2 bases; junction bases not matched to a gene: 11. The germline gives CDR1 SEHNR, CDR2 FQNEAQ (reference sequence). CDR3 loop: CASSRDSKRGPYEQYF. CDR3 nucleotides: TGTGCCAGCAGCAGAGACAGTAAGCGGGGGCCCTACGAGCAGTACTTC.

As concerns this clonotype: One end of the junction is discordant with germline, which a read error may explain. The V call is TRBV20-1, the J call TRBJ1-5, with TRBD1 matching 8 bases. The CDR3 is made up of 15 amino acids. Looked up from germline, CDR1 is DFQATT and CDR2 is SNEGSKA (reference sequence). The CDR3 reads CSARAGGRGNQPRHF. For the CDR3, the DNA is TGCAGTGCTAGAGCAGGGGGCAGGGGCAATCAGCCCCGGCATTTT.

The chain carries TRBV7-3 and TRBJ2-3; weak D call: TRBD2 (5 bases). Germline CDR1 is SGHTA and CDR2 is FQGTGA. The V and J ends lost 5 bases and 6 bases respectively, with 18 bases between them. The CDR3 is made up of 15 amino acids. The CDR3 DNA is TGTGCCAGCAGCCCGGGGTTACCTATTTGGGATACGCAGTATTTT. Protein product: CASSPGLPIWDTQYF.

This clonotype was counted a single time. Because the CDR3's place on the DNA is in doubt, the DNA is left out and the CDR3 is given as listed by TCRdb. This sequence joins TRBV20-1 and TRBJ2-5; the table's D call, TRBD1, was not checked against the DNA. With termini counted, the CDR3 has 19 amino acids. The germline gives CDR1 DFQATT, CDR2 SNEGSKA (reference sequence). CDR3 region: CSLSGGTDTQYFGPGTQYF.

CDR3 region: CASRSGGYYNEQFF. Written as DNA, the CDR3 is TGTGCCAGCAGGAGCGGGGGGTACTACAATGAGCAGTTCTTC. This rearrangement joins TRBV6-6 to TRBJ2-1, with 9 bases lining up with TRBD2. V lost 6 bases, J lost 3 bases, and 3 bases stayed unmatched. This CDR3 region has 14 residues. CDR1 is MNHNY and CDR2 is SVGAGI in the germline V gene (reference sequence).

This clonotype was seen a single time. V gene TRBV15 combines with J gene TRBJ2-2; no reliable D call. In germline, CDR1 is LNHNV, CDR2 YYDKDF (reference sequence). The ends were cut back, 5 bases at V and 7 bases at J, with 17 bases in the middle. The CDR3 runs to 15 residues. CDR3 in DNA: TGTGCCACCAGCCCAGATGGGCTAATCGGCGGGGAGCTGTTTTTT. Amino acids: CATSPDGLIGGELFF.

A word on this clonotype: This CDR3 fails to terminate in the conserved phenylalanine or tryptophan, so it likely reflects a read error. The V and J genes are TRBV5-1 and TRBJ2-3; D call uncertain. The length of the CDR3 is 12 residues. Germline assignment: CDR1 SGHRS and CDR2 YFSETQ. CDR3 DNA: TGTGCCAGCAGCTTCGGCACAGATACGCAGTATCTT. This encodes CASSFGTDTQYL.

The chain links TRBV24-1 to TRBJ2-5, with D maybe TRBD2 (6 bases). This CDR3 region has 14 residues. V was cut by 3 bases and J by 5 bases, with 12 bases left in between. The germline CDR1 and CDR2 sequences are KGHDR and SFDVKD. The DNA for the CDR3 is TGTGCCACCAGTGATACCGGGACTGAGGAGACCCAGTACTTC. This translates into CATSDTGTEETQYF.